This TCR beta chain was sequenced in a study of cytomegalovirus exposure and HLA in healthy donors. The PCR contained 60 Vbeta and 13 Jbeta primers. TCRdb keeps only in-frame clones here, not all; method: immunoSEQ multiplex PCR. In the table there are some 130,000 clones, 65% to 80% of which are singletons. Each donor's status was that of a healthy bone marrow donor. Unrecorded immune exposure was likely among donors, who were nominally healthy when sampled. Germline CDR1 and CDR2: SGHRS and YFSETQ. The CDR3 is 14 amino acids. The V gene end was trimmed by 0 bases and the J gene end by 7 bases; junction bases not matched to a gene: 0.

The sequenced sample was PBMCs. The chain is built from TRBV5-1 and TRBJ1-6, with 8 bases that match TRBD1. This receptor was identified in a male donor in good health and CMV-seropositive. For the CDR3, the DNA is TGCGCCAGCAGCTTGGACAGGGGGAATTCACCCCTCCACTTT. This codes for CASSLDRGNSPLHF.